These 20 T cell receptor beta chains were sequenced from one sample in a study of control samples from healthy donors and cancer patients. Repertoires were generated with immunoSEQ multiplex PCR, while TCRdb's copy carries only in-frame clones and drops some. The sample contains about 140,000 clones, 80% to 90% of which appear only once. The specimen was blood. Receptors were obtained from a man aged 18 to 35 in good health.

The genes are TRBV9 and TRBJ2-2, with D possibly TRBD1 on 5 matching bases. The CDR3 has 17 residues. The germline gives CDR1 SGDLS, CDR2 YYNGEE. V gave up 0 bases and J gave up 1 base, with 13 bases separating them. The CDR3 sequence is CASSVGIPQGNTGELFF. CDR3 bases: TGTGCCAGCAGCGTAGGGATACCGCAGGGGAACACCGGGGAGCTGTTTTTT.

V gene TRBV19 combines with J gene TRBJ2-1; a possible D gene is TRBD1 (6 bases). CDR3 length: 14 amino acids. CDR1 is LNHDA, CDR2 SQIVND, per germline (reference sequence). Deletions cut 5 bases from V and 2 bases from J, with 10 bases between. This CDR3 is CASSVGHPYNEQFF. The CDR3 DNA reads as TGTGCCAGTAGTGTGGGACACCCCTACAATGAGCAGTTCTTC.

The gene calls are TRBV28 and TRBJ2-7, with D uncertain. V was shortened by 8 bases and J by 9 bases, with 5 bases between the two germline ends. Germline V lookup: CDR1 MDHEN, CDR2 SYDVKM. The CDR3 is 8 amino acids. The CDR3 region has the DNA TGTGCCAGCCCGTGGCAGTACTTC. Its protein is CASPWQYF.

The chain recombines TRBV5-4 with TRBJ2-2; 7 bases fit TRBD1. This CDR3 has 14 residues. In germline, CDR1 is SGHNT, CDR2 YYREEE (reference sequence). V lost 0 bases, J lost 4 bases, and 0 bases stayed unmatched. The CDR3 DNA is TGTGCCAGCAGCTTGGACAGGGGCACCGGGGAGCTGTTTTTT. As protein: CASSLDRGTGELFF.

The chain recombines TRBV9 with TRBJ1-2; D gene uncertain. The V gene's germline CDR1 is SGDLS and CDR2 YYNGEE. This CDR3 is 12 amino acids long. V lost 4 bases and J 5 bases, leaving 9 bases between the germline ends. The CDR3 DNA is TGTGCCAGCAGCCTCGGACGGTATGGCTACACCTTC. Translating it yields CASSLGRYGYTF.

The chain links TRBV27 to TRBJ1-1; 9 bases map to TRBD1. This CDR3 spans 14 amino acids. V trimming: 3 bases; J trimming: 3 bases; junction bases outside the gene matches: 2. The germline V gene encodes CDR1 MNHEY and CDR2 SMNVEV (reference sequence). In DNA form, the CDR3 reads TGTGCCAGCAGTTTCAACAGGGGGCACACTGAAGCTTTCTTT. It translates to CASSFNRGHTEAFF.

The genes are TRBV4-1 and TRBJ2-1, with D possibly being TRBD2 (6 bases). Per germline, CDR1 MGHRA and CDR2 YSYEKL. The CDR3 runs 15 residues. V lost 0 bases, J lost 8 bases, and 14 bases lay in between. CDR3 loop: CASSQDSTSNDEQFF. CDR3 nucleotides: TGCGCCAGCAGCCAAGATAGCACTAGCAACGATGAGCAGTTCTTC.

V is TRBV25-1 and J is TRBJ2-7; no clear D gene. This CDR3 spans 11 amino acids. V gave up 3 bases and J gave up 7 bases, with 7 bases separating them. Germline loops: CDR1 MGHDK, CDR2 SYGVNS. The CDR3 DNA reads TGTGCCAGCAGTGATGTGGGGGAGCAGTACTTC. As protein: CASSDVGEQYF.

J is TRBJ1-2 and V is TRBV21-1; the table assigns TRBD1, which was not confirmed against the DNA. TRBV21-1 is labeled a pseudogene. The CDR3 contains 12 residues. DNA for the CDR3: TGTGCCAGCAGCAAAAAGGGGGATGGCTACACCTTC. It encodes CASSKKGDGYTF.

This chain uses TRBV18 with TRBJ2-7; D is possibly TRBD1 or TRBD2 (5 bases each). CDR1 KGHSH and CDR2 LQKENI come from the germline V gene. This CDR3 comprises 15 residues. V was pared by 0 bases and J by 5 bases, with 14 bases between. Here the CDR3 DNA reads TGTGCCAGCTCACCACCGTCAGGGACGTTGGACGAGCAGTACTTC. This translates into CASSPPSGTLDEQYF.

The V gene is TRBV7-3, the J gene TRBJ2-7, with a tentative D call TRBD2 (5 bases). The CDR3 is 13 amino acids. Trimming pared 5 bases from V and 6 bases from J, leaving 14 bases between. In germline, CDR1 is SGHTA, CDR2 FQGTGA. The CDR3 here is CASSDGLGAEQYF. CDR3 nucleotide sequence: TGTGCCAGCAGCGATGGACTGGGAGCCGAGCAGTACTTC. The full variable domain, in which reference TRBV7-3 and TRBJ2-7 provide the parts outside the CDR3, is GAGVSQTPSNKVTEKGKYVELRCDPISGHTALYWYRQSLGQGPEFLIYFQGTGAADDSGLPNDRFFAVRPEGSVSTLKIQRTERGDSAVYLCASSDGLGAEQYFGPGTRLTVT.

This clone was observed once. The CDR3 region is CASSQIPGTDTQYF. For the CDR3, the DNA is TGTGCCAGCAGCCAAATTCCGGGGACAGATACGCAGTATTTT. The chain links TRBV3-1 (or the pseudogene TRBV3-2) to TRBJ2-3; perhaps TRBD2 as D (5 bases). The CDR3 sequence is 14 residues long. V lost 2 bases and J 3 bases, leaving 9 bases between the germline ends. The germline V gene encodes CDR1 LGHDT and CDR2 YNNKEL (reference sequence).

There are a few counts of this clone. The chain uses TRBV7-2 and TRBJ2-1, with 16 bases matching TRBD2. The CDR3 is 17 amino acids. V shed 3 bases, J shed 7 bases, and the junction held 6 bases outside the gene matches. CDR1 and CDR2 from the germline V gene are SGHTA and FQGNSA. The DNA for the CDR3 is TGTGCCAGCAGCTTCGCGGGGACTAGCGGGGGGGTTAATGAGCAGTTCTTC. Its translation: CASSFAGTSGGVNEQFF.

This clone was detected a few times. The V call is TRBV11-2, the J call TRBJ1-4; TRBD1 might be the D (6 bases). Germline V gene sequence: CDR1 SGHAT, CDR2 FQNNGV. Trimming shortened V by 4 bases and J by 11 bases, and 17 bases separated the two germline ends. The CDR3 runs 14 residues. The CDR3 nucleotides are TGTGCCAGCAGCTCCCGGGACACCTGGCCGAAACTGTTTTTT. Translated: CASSSRDTWPKLFF.

This rearrangement joins TRBV6-6 to TRBJ1-4; no definite D call. The germline V gene encodes CDR1 MNHNY and CDR2 SVGAGI (reference sequence). The V end lost 6 bases, the J end lost 8 bases, and 13 bases lay between the germline ends. This CDR3 is built from 13 residues. The CDR3, as DNA: TGTGCCAGCAGCCCCCGATCCGAGGAAAAACTGTTTTTT. Its protein product is CASSPRSEEKLFF.

This clone came up once. CDR3 sequence: CASSRRGGVVGTDTQYF. The DNA of the CDR3 is TGTGCCAGCAGTCGCAGGGGCGGTGTAGTCGGCACAGATACGCAGTATTTT. The chain is built from TRBV6-6 and TRBJ2-3, with D perhaps TRBD1 (6 bases). The V end lost 5 bases, the J end lost 1 base, and 19 bases lay between the germline ends. The CDR3 spans 17 residues. Germline V CDR1 and CDR2: MNHNY, SVGAGI (reference sequence).

In its sample, this clone was seen once. This rearrangement joins TRBV6-6 to TRBJ1-5, with a possible D match to TRBD1 (6 bases). Trimming took off 6 bases at V and 6 bases at J, with 21 bases between the two ends. The CDR3 runs 16 residues. Per the germline V gene, CDR1 is MNHNY and CDR2 is SVGAGI (reference sequence). CDR3 in DNA: TGTGCCAGCAGAAAAGACGGGACACCGACGGGTCAGCCCCAGCATTTT. Translating gives CASRKDGTPTGQPQHF.

The count of this clone is one. V is TRBV28 and J is TRBJ1-1; weak D call: TRBD1 (5 bases). Between the trimmed V and J ends, which lost 5 bases and 1 base, there was a span of 14 bases. Germline V gene lookup returns CDR1 MDHEN and CDR2 SYDVKM. The CDR3 totals 15 residues. In nucleotides, the CDR3 is TGTGCCAGCAGTGCTCCGGGGGGGAGGAACACTGAAGCTTTCTTT. Translated: CASSAPGGRNTEAFF. Variable domain in full (rest from reference TRBV28 and TRBJ1-1): DVKVTQSSRYLVKRTGEKVFLECVQDMDHENMFWYRQDPGLGLRLIYFSYDVKMKEKGDIPEGYSVSREKKERFSLILESASTNQTSMYLCASSAPGGRNTEAFFGQGTRLTVV.

The chain is built from TRBV6-2 or TRBV6-3 and TRBJ2-7; TRBD2 might be the D (6 bases). This CDR3 contains 16 residues. Germline V CDR1 and CDR2: MNHEY, SVGEGT. V dropped 0 bases and J dropped 3 bases, with 15 bases sitting between them. This chain's CDR3 is CASSYSTGSGLYEQYF. CDR3 bases: TGTGCCAGCAGTTACTCGACCGGGAGTGGGCTCTACGAGCAGTACTTC.

The chain is built from TRBV19 and TRBJ2-1; 7 nucleotides match TRBD1. The V and J ends lost 4 bases and 5 bases, in that order; junction bases with no gene match: 2. The CDR3 covers 13 residues. Germline CDR1 LNHDA, CDR2 SQIVND (reference sequence). In DNA, the CDR3 is TGTGCCAGTAGTACGGGGACAGACAATGAGCAGTTCTTC. This encodes CASSTGTDNEQFF.